This T cell receptor beta chain comes out of a study of blood T cell repertoires in COVID-19. Turning to the study itself: Material from acute and convalescent COVID-19 was sourced from the United States, Italy and Spain. T cells, B-cell-depleted T cells, or PBMCs supplied cDNA or gDNA.

Per the original data handling: Counts of nucleated cells, estimated from reference gene primer amplification, were obtained. Measured with immunoSEQ multiplex PCR; TCRdb has only the in-frame clones, and not every one. That table gives V, J and clone size, and the DNA gave D and trimming. The table shows 130,000 to 150,000 clones, with 87% occurring only once. V lost 5 bases and J lost 4; bases outside the gene matches: 3. Looked up from germline, CDR1 is MRHNA and CDR2 is SNTAGT. The CDR3 contains 14 residues. This clone was counted a single time. The J gene is TRBJ1-2, the V gene TRBV6-4; 11 nucleotides match TRBD1. The receptor was isolated from a man aged 50-59 years who had recovered from COVID-19. Sequences were obtained from peripheral blood. CDR3 nucleotide sequence: TGTGCCAGCAGTCCTGGGACAGGGGGCTATGGCTACACCTTC. It translates to CASSPGTGGYGYTF.